Below are 31 T cell receptor beta chains sequenced from a single sample in a study of blood T cells in healthy people across ages. Combining a sample-barcoded 5' primer with a J-beta primer mix, a second PCR ran for roughly 7 to 12 cycles. TCRdb itself ran the 5' RACE reads through MiXCR, one entry per CDR3 protein. The table has hundreds of thousands of distinct CDR3 sequences, 32% seen once. The sample comprised blood. The receptors shown here come from a woman at least 80 years old in good health.

The table lists this clonotype with many counts. V and J are TRBV6-1 and TRBJ2-7, with 12 bases identical to TRBD1. Per germline, CDR1 MNHNS and CDR2 SASEGT. The CDR3 totals 15 residues. Trimming at V came to 6 bases and at J to 4 bases, leaving 7 bases not matched to a gene. This chain's CDR3 is CASRPGQGASYEQYF. The CDR3 DNA reads as TGTGCCAGCAGACCGGGACAGGGGGCGAGTTACGAGCAGTACTTC.

The DNA for the CDR3 is TGTGCCAGCAGCCCACAGGGGGGGCGGTACAATGAGCAGTACTTC. It yields the protein CASSPQGGRYNEQYF. The rearrangement links TRBV7-9 to TRBJ2-5, with D tentatively TRBD1 (8 bases). This CDR3 contains 15 residues. Per germline, CDR1 SEHNR and CDR2 FQNEAQ (reference sequence). Trimming shortened V by 5 bases and J by 11 bases, and 24 bases separated the two germline ends.

As for this clonotype: Relative to the germline gene, one junction end is altered; a read error may explain this. The chain recombines TRBV2 with TRBJ1-1; 7 bases are shared with TRBD1. Germline lookup yields CDR1 SNHLY and CDR2 FYNNEI. The CDR3 sequence is 14 residues long. As DNA, the CDR3 is TGTGACAGCAGGGGGGCTAAGTGGGACACTGAAGCTTTCTTT. Protein sequence: CDSRGAKWDTEAFF.

The rearrangement uses TRBV5-5 and TRBJ1-1; perhaps TRBD1 as D (6 bases). CDR1 and CDR2 from the germline V gene are SGHKS and YYEKEE (reference sequence). The CDR3 spans 16 residues. V was trimmed by 6 bases and J by 4 bases, leaving 22 bases between them. The CDR3 spells CASTSLPGGMSTEAFF. The CDR3 coding sequence is TGTGCCAGCACCTCCCTTCCCGGGGGCATGAGCACTGAAGCTTTCTTT.

This clonotype has ten or more counts. This chain connects TRBV5-1 to TRBJ1-2; D might be TRBD1 (5 bases). From germline, CDR1 is SGHRS and CDR2 YFSETQ. The ends were cut back, 7 bases at V and 7 bases at J, with 17 bases in the middle. The CDR3 loop spans 13 amino acids. CDR3 sequence reads: CASRGPTYGGYTF. Written as DNA, the CDR3 is TGCGCCAGCCGGGGACCGACCTATGGTGGCTACACCTTC.

This clonotype has a handful of counts. This may stem from a read error, because a much larger clone lies one nucleotide away. This sequence joins TRBV9 and TRBJ2-5, with D possibly being TRBD1 or TRBD2 (6 bases each). CDR3 length equals 15 residues. Germline CDR1 reads SGDLS; CDR2 reads YYNGEE. V lost 0 bases and J 1 base, leaving 10 bases between the germline ends. The CDR3 DNA reads TGTGCCAGCAGCGTAGGAGGAGGGGGCCAAGAGACCCAGTACTTC. It yields the protein CASSVGGGGQETQYF.

Comment on this clonotype: A junction end diverges from the germline sequence, so it may reflect a read error. The chain has TRBV5-1 and TRBJ1-5; no firm D call. The CDR3 is 15 amino acids. Germline V gene sequence: CDR1 SGHRS, CDR2 YFSETQ. CDR3 sequence: CAGSSGPERNQPQHF. DNA of the CDR3: TGCGCCGGCAGCTCGGGTCCCGAGCGAAATCAGCCCCAGCATTTT. Filled out from reference TRBV5-1 and TRBJ1-5, the complete variable domain reads KAGVTQTPRYLIKTRGQQVTLSCSPISGHRSVSWYQQTPGQGLQFLFEYFSETQRNKGNFPGRFSGRQFSNSRSEMNVSTLELGDSALYLCAGSSGPERNQPQHFGDGTRLSIL.

The chain joins TRBV6-2 or TRBV6-3 to TRBJ2-1, with 10 bases that match TRBD2. The trim removed 6 bases at V and 8 bases at J, leaving 7 bases unmatched. The CDR3 extends over 14 amino acids. Germline CDR1 is MNHEY and CDR2 is SVGEGT. The CDR3 here is CASRLVSGGDEQFF. CDR3 in DNA: TGTGCCAGCAGATTGGTAAGCGGGGGGGATGAGCAGTTCTTC.

This clonotype showed up many times. The chain combines TRBV6-5 with TRBJ2-3; D remains unclear. Per germline, CDR1 MNHEY and CDR2 SVGAGI. The V end was cut by 4 bases, the J end by 6 bases, with 11 bases between. The CDR3 is made up of 13 amino acids. The CDR3 sequence is CASSSELGDTQYF. The CDR3 DNA follows: TGTGCCAGCAGTTCCGAGCTGGGGGATACGCAGTATTTT.

The V gene is TRBV20-1, the J gene TRBJ1-3; TRBD1 might be the D (6 bases). Trimming removed 6 bases from V and 3 bases from J, with 15 bases in between. CDR1 is DFQATT, CDR2 SNEGSKA, per germline (reference sequence). This CDR3 comprises 14 residues. CDR3 protein: CSARKGGSGNTIYF. Written as DNA, the CDR3 is TGCAGTGCCCGGAAAGGGGGAAGTGGAAACACCATATATTTT.

V is TRBV7-2 and J is TRBJ1-5; 8 nucleotides line up with TRBD1. Germline V gene lookup returns CDR1 SGHTA and CDR2 FQGNSA. V was clipped by 5 bases and J by 4 bases; unmatched bases: 4. CDR3 size: 14 residues. As DNA, the CDR3 is TGTGCCAGCAGCGGACAGGGTCTTAATCAGCCCCAGCATTTT. This gives the protein CASSGQGLNQPQHF.

The rearrangement joins TRBV7-2 to TRBJ2-3; D remains ambiguous. CDR3 length: 16 residues. With 1 base removed from V and 0 bases from J, the gap between germline ends came to 11 bases. Germline V lookup: CDR1 SGHTA, CDR2 FQGNSA. The CDR3 protein is CASSLVAVTSTDTQYF. DNA of the CDR3: TGTGCCAGCAGCTTAGTGGCAGTCACTAGCACAGATACGCAGTATTTT.

Concerning this clonotype: The junction does not match germline at one end; this may be a read error. This sequence joins TRBV4-1 and TRBJ2-2; 9 bases line up with TRBD2. The CDR3 has 17 residues. Germline V gene sequence: CDR1 MGHRA, CDR2 YSYEKL. The CDR3 bases are TGCGCCAGCAGCCCCCGACTCGCGGGGGGGAACGCCGGGGAGCGGTTTTTT. Translated: CASSPRLAGGNAGERFF.

This clonotype has a count of ten or more. The chain couples TRBV11-2 to TRBJ2-6; TRBD2 might be the D (7 bases). Germline V CDR1 and CDR2: SGHAT, FQNNGV. CDR3 size: 20 residues. V shed 5 bases and J shed 0 bases, with 23 bases lying between them. The CDR3 nucleotides read TGTGCCAGCAGCCTTTCTTCGGGGGGCGTTTCGCCCTCTGGGGCCAACGTCCTGACTTTC. It codes for CASSLSSGGVSPSGANVLTF.

The chain has TRBV18 and TRBJ2-3, with a weak D call TRBD1 (5 bases). V gave up 5 bases and J gave up 3 bases, with 15 bases separating them. The CDR3 sequence is 15 residues long. The germline V gene has CDR1 KGHSH and CDR2 LQKENI. In DNA, the CDR3 is TGTGCCAGCTCAGTGACACCCGCAGGGACAGATACGCAGTATTTT. As protein: CASSVTPAGTDTQYF.

This clonotype was picked up many times. The V gene is TRBV20-1, the J gene TRBJ2-4; weak D call: TRBD2 (6 bases). Between the trimmed V and J ends, which lost 3 bases and 0 bases, there was a span of 24 bases. Germline V lookup: CDR1 DFQATT, CDR2 SNEGSKA (reference sequence). CDR3 size: 19 residues. CDR3 loop: CSARPAVRGSSIAKNIQYF. In nucleotides, the CDR3 is TGCAGTGCTAGGCCCGCTGTGCGGGGATCTTCTATAGCCAAAAACATTCAGTACTTC.

The chain uses TRBV30 and TRBJ2-5; TRBD2 matches 7 bases. V lost 5 bases and J lost 3; bases outside the gene matches: 12. Per germline, CDR1 GTSNPN and CDR2 SVGIG (reference sequence). The CDR3 covers 15 residues. For the CDR3, the DNA is TGTGCCTGGGACTCACAAGCGGGGAGCAAAGAGACCCAGTACTTC. Its translation is CAWDSQAGSKETQYF.

In this sample, this clonotype turned up many times. This chain joins TRBV28 and TRBJ2-7, with 8 bases lining up with TRBD1. V lost 5 bases to trimming and J lost 3 bases; unmatched junction nucleotides: 9. The germline V gene has CDR1 MDHEN and CDR2 SYDVKM. The CDR3 totals 15 residues. The CDR3 reads CASSILDRGGYEQYF. CDR3 coding DNA: TGTGCCAGCAGTATACTTGACAGGGGAGGCTACGAGCAGTACTTC. Drawing the rest from reference TRBV28 and TRBJ2-7, the complete variable domain is DVKVTQSSRYLVKRTGEKVFLECVQDMDHENMFWYRQDPGLGLRLIYFSYDVKMKEKGDIPEGYSVSREKKERFSLILESASTNQTSMYLCASSILDRGGYEQYFGPGTRLTVT.

The chain carries TRBV6-6 and TRBJ1-3; D gene unclear. V lost 2 bases and J 7 bases, leaving 15 bases between the germline ends. The CDR3 totals 15 residues. In germline, CDR1 is MNHNY, CDR2 SVGAGI (reference sequence). The chain's CDR3 is CASSYGPTLGNTIYF. CDR3 coding DNA: TGTGCCAGCAGTTACGGTCCCACCTTAGGGAACACCATATATTTT.

Of note for this clonotype: A read error may explain this, as a much larger clone is one base away. As DNA, the CDR3 is TGCGCCAGCAGCAGCGGGCCCGGGGGGAGCAATCAGCCCCGGCATTTT. Protein product: CASSSGPGGSNQPRHF. The chain couples TRBV5-1 to TRBJ1-5, with D perhaps matching TRBD1 (5 bases). The CDR3 is made up of 16 amino acids. The germline CDR1 and CDR2 sequences are SGHRS and YFSETQ.

Concerning this clonotype: A read error may produce the germline difference seen at one junction end. V is TRBV20-1 and J is TRBJ2-2, with 10 bases fitting TRBD2. Germline CDR1 reads DFQATT; CDR2 reads SNEGSKA (reference sequence). This CDR3 is built from 17 residues. CDR3 nucleotide sequence: TGCAGTGCTAGGTCGCTAGCGGGGGCCACGAACGCCGGGGAGCTGTTTTTT. Translation: CSARSLAGATNAGELFF.

Turning to this clonotype: A much larger clone sits a single nucleotide away, making a read error possible. V usage is TRBV5-1 and J usage is TRBJ2-1; D remains unclear. Matching the DNA end better, TRBJ2-7 makes the J call doubtful. The CDR3 spans 16 residues. CDR1 SGHRS and CDR2 YFSETQ come from the germline V gene. The CDR3 sequence: CASSLGHRGTYNEQYF. The CDR3 bases are TGCGCCAGCAGCTTGGGTCATCGAGGTACCTACAATGAGCAGTACTTC.

The table lists this clonotype with a count of one. A much larger clone sits a single nucleotide away, making a read error possible. The genes are TRBV7-2 and TRBJ2-1, with D possibly being TRBD2 (7 bases). The germline gives CDR1 SGHTA, CDR2 FQGNSA. The CDR3 has 14 amino acids. The V and J ends lost 3 bases and 8 bases respectively, with 14 bases between them. CDR3 nucleotide sequence: TGTGCCAGCAGCTTTATAACAGGGAGGGATGAGCAGTTCTTC. It encodes CASSFITGRDEQFF.

This clonotype was seen repeatedly, ten times or more. The J gene is TRBJ2-3, the V gene TRBV20-1, with 12 bases lining up with TRBD2. V was clipped by 3 bases and J by 1 base; unmatched bases: 2. Germline CDR1 is DFQATT and CDR2 is SNEGSKA (reference sequence). The CDR3 has 15 amino acids. The CDR3, as DNA: TGCAGTGCTAGCTCTAGCGGGGGGGGCACAGATACGCAGTATTTT. It is translated as CSASSSGGGTDTQYF.

This clonotype was counted ten times or more. The rearrangement uses TRBV18 and TRBJ2-1, with a tentative D call TRBD2 (6 bases). Trimming stripped 2 bases from V and 8 bases from J, with 19 bases between. The V gene's germline CDR1 is KGHSH and CDR2 LQKENI. The CDR3 spans 16 residues. The CDR3: CASSPRRMGGLYEQFF. The DNA of the CDR3 is TGTGCCAGCTCACCAAGACGAATGGGGGGTCTCTATGAGCAGTTCTTC.

In its sample, this clonotype was seen many times. The J gene is TRBJ2-6, the V gene TRBV20-1; TRBD1 might be the D (6 bases). Germline V lookup: CDR1 DFQATT, CDR2 SNEGSKA (reference sequence). V was clipped by 5 bases and J by 1 base, with 24 bases between them. The CDR3 sequence is 19 residues long. In DNA form, the CDR3 reads TGCAGTGCTTCCCGAGGGTTAGACAGGTTTAAGTCTGGGGCCAACGTCCTGACTTTC. Protein product: CSASRGLDRFKSGANVLTF.

This clonotype appeared many times. V usage is TRBV29-1 and J usage is TRBJ1-2; perhaps TRBD1 as D (5 bases). CDR1 is SQVTM and CDR2 is ANQGSEA in the germline V gene. V dropped 6 bases and J dropped 2 bases, with 13 bases sitting between them. There are 13 residues in the CDR3. CDR3 loop: CSVGSRVNYGYTF. For the CDR3, the DNA is TGCAGCGTCGGGTCCAGGGTCAACTATGGCTACACCTTC.

Comments on this clonotype: A much larger clone differs by one base, so this may be a read error. J is TRBJ2-7 and V is TRBV4-1; D is undetermined. Trimming removed 0 bases at V and 7 bases at J, with 10 bases between. Germline V gene lookup returns CDR1 MGHRA and CDR2 YSYEKL. The CDR3 contains 13 residues. The DNA of the CDR3 is TGCGCCAGCAGCCAAGAGGGCTGGAATGAGCAGTACTTC. As protein: CASSQEGWNEQYF.

There are many counts of this clonotype. J is TRBJ1-5 and V is TRBV5-5, with TRBD1 matching 12 bases. CDR1 is SGHKS and CDR2 is YYEKEE in the germline V gene (reference sequence). With 5 bases clipped from V and 6 bases from J, the junction kept 6 bases outside the gene matches. The CDR3 consists of 15 residues. CDR3 loop: CASRPGTGGRQPQHF. CDR3 in DNA: TGTGCCAGCAGGCCCGGGACAGGGGGCCGTCAGCCCCAGCATTTT.

A few counts support this clonotype. The V call is TRBV30, the J call TRBJ1-2; TRBD1 is a possible D gene (6 bases). Germline CDR1 GTSNPN, CDR2 SVGIG (reference sequence). The CDR3 length is 11 residues. The V and J ends lost 7 bases and 11 bases respectively, with 17 bases between them. CDR3 amino acids: CAFPWDKGYTF. DNA of the CDR3: TGTGCCTTTCCATGGGACAAAGGGTACACCTTC.

Comment on this clonotype: The conserved phenylalanine or tryptophan normally closing the CDR3 is absent here, so this likely arose from a read error. The rearrangement links TRBV20-1 to TRBJ2-5; 13 bases line up with TRBD2. The J call may not be correct, given that the DNA end is closer to TRBJ2-4. This CDR3 comprises 18 residues. Germline V gene lookup returns CDR1 DFQATT and CDR2 SNEGSKA (reference sequence). CDR3 DNA sequence: TGCAGTGCTAGGCCGGGACTAGCGGGGAATGAGGACAAAAACATTCAGTACTGC. Amino acids: CSARPGLAGNEDKNIQYC.